This TCR beta chain was captured by sequencing in a study of blood T cells in healthy people across ages. Study-level points and caveats: It was the long-lived donors that had more naive CD4+ cells and higher diversity than aged donors. Researchers deemed the diversity estimates from one million T cells underestimates.

Next came a second PCR, run for roughly 6 to 11 cycles, which used a sample-barcoded 5' primer along with a J-beta primer mix. TCRdb analysed the 5' RACE reads with MiXCR anew, one entry per CDR3 protein. The sample consists of 1.4 million to 1.5 million distinct CDR3 sequences, around two fifths of them appearing once. About this clonotype: The target antigen is unknown.

Germline CDR1 and CDR2: SQVTM and ANQGSEA. CDR3 length: 16 amino acids. V lost 2 bases, J lost 0 bases, and 6 bases stayed unmatched. The sequence was obtained from a woman aged 18-29 years in good health. This rearrangement joins TRBV29-1 to TRBJ2-2, with TRBD2 identical over 7 bases. The specimen was blood. The CDR3 DNA follows: TGCAGCGTTGAACGGGCTAGCGGATCGAACACCGGGGAGCTGTTTTTT. Its protein is CSVERASGSNTGELFF.